A single sample gave rise to the 4 T cell receptor beta chains below, sequenced in a study of OX40 agonist ivuxolimab in advanced cancers. Clones were read by immunoSEQ multiplex PCR, and TCRdb kept only the in-frame ones, dropping some. This sample yields roughly 80,000 clones, of which less than 90% are seen a single time; around 0.84% belongs to the top ten. Sequences were derived from CD4+ or CD8+ T cells sorted from blood, sampled in a trial of the OX40 agonist ivuxolimab. These receptors were taken from an adult with an advanced solid tumor such as melanoma, head and neck, liver or kidney cancer.

This rearrangement joins TRBV6-6 to TRBJ2-5; possibly TRBD2 for D (7 bases). The V end was cut by 6 bases, the J end by 5 bases, with 16 bases between. CDR3 length: 14 residues. Germline CDR1 is MNHNY and CDR2 is SVGAGI (reference sequence). In nucleotides, the CDR3 is TGTGCCAGCAGAGGGGGGGGTACATCGGAGACCCAGTACTTC. Protein sequence: CASRGGGTSETQYF.

The chain has TRBV5-3 and TRBJ1-1; 7 bases align to TRBD1. TRBV5-3 is classed as an ORF, of uncertain function. The CDR3 covers 17 residues. V was clipped by 3 bases and J by 5 bases; unmatched bases: 16. In DNA, the CDR3 is TGTGCCAGAAGCTGTGGACCGGGACAGCTGGAGGGGACTGAAGCTTTCTTT. It is translated as CARSCGPGQLEGTEAFF.

The chain employs TRBV19 and TRBJ2-7, with a tentative D call TRBD2 (6 bases). The CDR3 has 11 amino acids. Germline loops: CDR1 LNHDA, CDR2 SQIVND (reference sequence). V lost 10 bases, J lost 6 bases, and 13 bases lay in between. The chain's CDR3 is CATLEEGEQYF. CDR3 nucleotide sequence: TGTGCCACCTTAGAGGAGGGCGAGCAGTACTTC.

This chain connects TRBV27 to TRBJ2-3, with D unresolved. Trimming shortened V by 1 base and J by 7 bases, and 12 bases separated the two germline ends. CDR1 and CDR2 (germline): MNHEY, SMNVEV (reference sequence). The CDR3 runs to 14 residues. CDR3 residues: CASSLFPETNTQYF. CDR3 DNA: TGTGCCAGCAGTTTATTTCCCGAAACGAATACGCAGTATTTT.